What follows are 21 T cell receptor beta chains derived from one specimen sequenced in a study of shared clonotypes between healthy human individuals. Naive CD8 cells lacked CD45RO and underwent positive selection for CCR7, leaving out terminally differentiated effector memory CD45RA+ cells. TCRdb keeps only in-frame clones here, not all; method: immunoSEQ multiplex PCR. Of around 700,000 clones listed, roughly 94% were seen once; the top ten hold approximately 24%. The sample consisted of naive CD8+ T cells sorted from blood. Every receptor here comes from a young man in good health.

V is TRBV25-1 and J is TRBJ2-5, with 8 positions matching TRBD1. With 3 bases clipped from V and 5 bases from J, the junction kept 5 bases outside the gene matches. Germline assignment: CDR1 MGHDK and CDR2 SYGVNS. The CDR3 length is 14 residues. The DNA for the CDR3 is TGTGCCAGCAGTGAGCAGGGGGCGGGGGAGACCCAGTACTTC. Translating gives CASSEQGAGETQYF.

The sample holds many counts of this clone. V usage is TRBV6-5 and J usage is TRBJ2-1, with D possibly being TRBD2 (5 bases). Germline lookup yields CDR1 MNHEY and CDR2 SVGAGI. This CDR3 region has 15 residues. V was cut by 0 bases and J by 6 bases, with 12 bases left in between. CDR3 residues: CASSYSSGIGNEQFF. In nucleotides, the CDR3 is TGTGCCAGCAGTTACTCGTCCGGGATCGGCAATGAGCAGTTCTTC.

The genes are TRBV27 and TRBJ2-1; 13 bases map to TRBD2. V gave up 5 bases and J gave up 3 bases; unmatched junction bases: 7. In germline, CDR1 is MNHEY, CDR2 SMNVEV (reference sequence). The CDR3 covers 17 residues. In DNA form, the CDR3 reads TGTGCCAGCAGTGCAGGGACTAGCGGGAAGTACTACAATGAGCAGTTCTTC. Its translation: CASSAGTSGKYYNEQFF.

The CDR3 region is CASRLAGGPRYEQYF. The CDR3 nucleotides are TGTGCCAGCAGGCTAGCGGGAGGGCCCCGCTACGAGCAGTACTTC. This chain links TRBV7-2 with TRBJ2-7, with TRBD2 matching 12 bases. Germline V lookup: CDR1 SGHTA, CDR2 FQGNSA. Germline trimming cut 6 bases from V and 3 bases from J; bases unmatched to any gene: 6. This CDR3 spans 15 amino acids.

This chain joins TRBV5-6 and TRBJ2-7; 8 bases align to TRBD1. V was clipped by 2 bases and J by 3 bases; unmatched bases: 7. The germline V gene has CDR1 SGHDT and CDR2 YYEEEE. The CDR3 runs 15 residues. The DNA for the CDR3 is TGTGCCAGCAGCTTTCGACAGGGGCACAACTACGAGCAGTACTTC. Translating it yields CASSFRQGHNYEQYF.

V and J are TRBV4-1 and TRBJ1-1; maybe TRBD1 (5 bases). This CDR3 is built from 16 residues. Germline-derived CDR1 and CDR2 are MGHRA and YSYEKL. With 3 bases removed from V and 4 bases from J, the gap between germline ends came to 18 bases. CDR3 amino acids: CASSQNEGAGGTEAFF. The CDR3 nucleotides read TGCGCCAGCAGCCAGAATGAAGGGGCCGGAGGCACTGAAGCTTTCTTT.

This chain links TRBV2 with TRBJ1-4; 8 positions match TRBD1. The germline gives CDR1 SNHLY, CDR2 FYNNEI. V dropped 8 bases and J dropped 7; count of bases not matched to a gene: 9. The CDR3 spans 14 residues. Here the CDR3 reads CASSWTGPSEKLFF. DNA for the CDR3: TGTGCCAGCTCATGGACAGGGCCTTCTGAAAAACTGTTTTTT.

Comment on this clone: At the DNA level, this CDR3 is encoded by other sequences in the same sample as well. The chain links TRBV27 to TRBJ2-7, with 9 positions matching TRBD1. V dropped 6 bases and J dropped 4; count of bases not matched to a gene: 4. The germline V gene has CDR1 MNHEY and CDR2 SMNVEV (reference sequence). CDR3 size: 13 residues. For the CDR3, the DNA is TGTGCCAGCAGCCCGGGACAGGGATACGAGCAGTACTTC. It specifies CASSPGQGYEQYF.

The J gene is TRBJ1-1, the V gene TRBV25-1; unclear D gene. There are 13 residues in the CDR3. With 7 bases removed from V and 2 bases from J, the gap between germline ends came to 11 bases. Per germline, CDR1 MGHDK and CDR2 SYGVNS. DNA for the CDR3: TGTGCCAGCACCAAGGGTAGCAACACTGAAGCTTTCTTT. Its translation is CASTKGSNTEAFF.

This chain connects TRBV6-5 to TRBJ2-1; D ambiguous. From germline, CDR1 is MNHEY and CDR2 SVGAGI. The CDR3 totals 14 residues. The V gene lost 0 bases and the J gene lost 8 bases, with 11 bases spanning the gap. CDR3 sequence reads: CASSYSSTGYEQFF. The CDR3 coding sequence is TGTGCCAGCAGTTACTCGTCTACGGGCTATGAGCAGTTCTTC.

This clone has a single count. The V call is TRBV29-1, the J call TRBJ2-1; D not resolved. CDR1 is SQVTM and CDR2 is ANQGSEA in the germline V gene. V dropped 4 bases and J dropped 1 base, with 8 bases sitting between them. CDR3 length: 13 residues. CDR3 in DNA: TGCAGCGTTGCCCTGCTGTCCTACAATGAGCAGTTCTTC. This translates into CSVALLSYNEQFF.

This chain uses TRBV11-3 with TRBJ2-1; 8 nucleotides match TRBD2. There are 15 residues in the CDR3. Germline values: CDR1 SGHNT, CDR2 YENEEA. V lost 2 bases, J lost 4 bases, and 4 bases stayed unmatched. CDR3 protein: CASSLKAGAYNEQFF. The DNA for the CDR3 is TGTGCCAGCAGCTTAAAAGCGGGAGCTTACAATGAGCAGTTCTTC. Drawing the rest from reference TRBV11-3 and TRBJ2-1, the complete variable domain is EAGVVQSPRYKIIEKKQPVAFWCNPISGHNTLYWYLQNLGQGPELLIRYENEEAVDDSQLPKDRFSAERLKGVDSTLKIQPAELGDSAVYLCASSLKAGAYNEQFFGPGTRLTVL.

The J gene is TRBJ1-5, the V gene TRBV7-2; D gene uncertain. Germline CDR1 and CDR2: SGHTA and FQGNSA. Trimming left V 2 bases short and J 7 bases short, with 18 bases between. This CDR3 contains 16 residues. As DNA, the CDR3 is TGTGCCAGCAGCTTATCCTTGCCGGACCGAGGCCAGCCCCAGCATTTT. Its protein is CASSLSLPDRGQPQHF.

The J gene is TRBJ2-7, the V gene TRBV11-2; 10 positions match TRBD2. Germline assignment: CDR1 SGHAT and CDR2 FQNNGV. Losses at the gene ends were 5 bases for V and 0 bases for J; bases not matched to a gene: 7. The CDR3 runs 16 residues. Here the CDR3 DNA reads TGTGCCAGCAGCCTCCATAGCGGGAGGACCTCCTACGAGCAGTACTTC. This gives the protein CASSLHSGRTSYEQYF.

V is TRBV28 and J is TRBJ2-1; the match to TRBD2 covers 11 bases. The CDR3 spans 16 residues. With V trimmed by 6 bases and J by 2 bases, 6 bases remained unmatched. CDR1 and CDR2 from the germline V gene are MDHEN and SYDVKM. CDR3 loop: CASRGTGLAAYNEQFF. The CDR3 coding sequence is TGTGCCAGCAGAGGAACGGGACTAGCGGCCTACAATGAGCAGTTCTTC.

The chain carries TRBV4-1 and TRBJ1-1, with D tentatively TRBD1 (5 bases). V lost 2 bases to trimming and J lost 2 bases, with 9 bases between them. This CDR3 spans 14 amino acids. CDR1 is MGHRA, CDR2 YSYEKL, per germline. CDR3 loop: CASSQRRGNTEAFF. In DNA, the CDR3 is TGCGCCAGCAGCCAAAGAAGGGGAAACACTGAAGCTTTCTTT.

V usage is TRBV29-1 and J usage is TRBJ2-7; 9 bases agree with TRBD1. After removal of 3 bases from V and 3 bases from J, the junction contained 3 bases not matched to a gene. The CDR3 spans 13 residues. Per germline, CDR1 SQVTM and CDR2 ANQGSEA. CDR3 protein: CSVDETGGYEQYF. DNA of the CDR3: TGCAGCGTTGATGAGACAGGGGGCTACGAGCAGTACTTC.

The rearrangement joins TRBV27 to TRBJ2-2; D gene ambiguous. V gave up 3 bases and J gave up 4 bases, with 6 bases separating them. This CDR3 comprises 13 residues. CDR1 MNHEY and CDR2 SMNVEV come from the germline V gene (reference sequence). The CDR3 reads CASSFGVTGELFF. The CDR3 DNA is TGTGCCAGCAGTTTTGGTGTCACCGGGGAGCTGTTTTTT.

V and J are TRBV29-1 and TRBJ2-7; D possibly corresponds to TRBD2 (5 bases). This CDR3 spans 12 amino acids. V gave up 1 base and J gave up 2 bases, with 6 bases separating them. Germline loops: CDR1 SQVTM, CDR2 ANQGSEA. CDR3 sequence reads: CSVEAEAYEQYF. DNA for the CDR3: TGCAGCGTTGAAGCGGAGGCCTACGAGCAGTACTTC.

The CDR3 spells CASRQDGAYEQYF. CDR3 in DNA: TGTGCCAGCAGACAGGACGGGGCCTACGAGCAGTACTTC. The chain links TRBV7-6 to TRBJ2-7, with D perhaps assigned TRBD1 or TRBD2 (5 bases each). Per the germline V gene, CDR1 is SGHVS and CDR2 is FNYEAQ. The V gene lost 6 bases and the J gene lost 2 bases, with 11 bases spanning the gap. This CDR3 region has 13 residues.

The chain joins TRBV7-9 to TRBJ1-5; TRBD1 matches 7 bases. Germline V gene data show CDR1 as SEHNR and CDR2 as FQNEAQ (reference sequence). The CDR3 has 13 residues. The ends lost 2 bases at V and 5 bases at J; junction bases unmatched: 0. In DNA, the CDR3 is TGTGCCAGCAGCTTACAGGGGGATCAGCCCCAGCATTTT. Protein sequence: CASSLQGDQPQHF.